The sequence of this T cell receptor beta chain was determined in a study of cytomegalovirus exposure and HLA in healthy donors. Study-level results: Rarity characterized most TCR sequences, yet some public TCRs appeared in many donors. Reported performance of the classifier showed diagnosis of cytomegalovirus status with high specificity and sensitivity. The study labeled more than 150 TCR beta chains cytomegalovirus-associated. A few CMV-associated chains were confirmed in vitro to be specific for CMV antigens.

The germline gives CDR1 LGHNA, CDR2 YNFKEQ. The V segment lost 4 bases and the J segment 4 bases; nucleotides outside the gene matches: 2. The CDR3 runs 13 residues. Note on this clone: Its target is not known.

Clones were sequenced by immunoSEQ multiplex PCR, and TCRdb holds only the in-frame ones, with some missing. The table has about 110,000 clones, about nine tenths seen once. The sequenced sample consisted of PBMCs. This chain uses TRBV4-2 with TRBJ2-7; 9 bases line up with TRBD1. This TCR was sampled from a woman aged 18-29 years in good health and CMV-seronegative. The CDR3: CASSPDRGYEQYF. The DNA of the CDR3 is TGTGCCAGCAGCCCGGACAGGGGTTACGAGCAGTACTTC.